This T cell receptor (beta chain) was identified in a study of T cells in Graves' hyperthyroidism and ophthalmopathy. Study-wide results and limits: The blood repertoire included most of the expanded thyroid clonotypes above 0.001.

This clonotype was seen only a few times. Its antigen is unknown. Germline V gives CDR1 SGHTA, CDR2 FQGNSA. The CDR3 length is 14 residues. V lost 1 base to trimming and J lost 1 base, with 7 bases between them. The CDR3 regions of TCR beta were amplified from RNA transcripts. With the HTBI primer set, the TCR CDR3 went through a first round of RT-PCR. MiXCR, run by TCRdb on the multiplex PCR reads, gives a single entry per CDR3 protein. The sample carries about 760,000 distinct CDR3 sequences, under 45% recorded once. Those patients with uncontrolled infection, other autoimmune disease, pregnancy or lactation were excluded. Diagnostic decisions used clinical symptoms, serum thyroxine and TRAb, thyroid ultrasound and orbital computed tomography. Isolation of PBMCs was performed on about 9.9 ml fresh peripheral blood.

Input material: blood. The receptor's source is a woman aged 35 to 49 with Graves' hyperthyroidism. The rearrangement links TRBV7-2 to TRBJ1-2; D is unclear. CDR3 nucleotides: TGTGCCAGCAGCTTAGGTATCCTTAACTATGGCTACACCTTC. Amino acid sequence: CASSLGILNYGYTF.